This is a list of T cell receptor beta chains from one sample in a study of blood T cell repertoires in COVID-19. Sequencing was performed with immunoSEQ multiplex PCR; in TCRdb, only in-frame clones are kept and a portion is missing. The sample includes about 140,000 clones, more than 60% seen only once; the top ten take 1.9%. Sequencing was performed on peripheral blood. These receptors all stem from a woman aged 60-70 years with acute or convalescent COVID-19. Each CDR3 is given with its conserved first and last residue. The D gene is left open where the match is weak. Size values are once, few and many counts, or a class for expanded clones, and some rows have none.

v_gene	j_gene	abundance	d_gene	CDR3aa	CDR3nt
TRBV5-6	TRBJ1-2	-	TRBD1	CASSPGQGARYGYTF	TGTGCCAGCAGCCCAGGGCAGGGGGCGCGATACGGCTACACCTTC
TRBV13	TRBJ2-7	-	-	CASSYSSYEQYF	TGTGCCAGCAGCTACAGCTCCTACGAGCAGTACTTC
TRBV5-6	TRBJ2-2	-	-	CASSLLNRRSTGELFF	TGTGCCAGCAGCTTACTGAACAGAAGATCCACCGGGGAGCTGTTTTTT
TRBV30	TRBJ1-3	few	-	CAWSRGSGSGNTIYF	TGTGCCTGGAGTCGAGGGAGTGGCTCTGGAAACACCATATATTTT
TRBV27	TRBJ1-1	-	TRBD1	CASRTGGTEAFF	TGTGCCAGCAGGACAGGGGGCACTGAAGCTTTCTTT
TRBV11-2	TRBJ2-5	-	-	CASSLDGGREETQYF	TGTGCCAGCAGCTTAGACGGGGGGCGAGAAGAGACCCAGTACTTC
TRBV5-4	TRBJ2-2	-	TRBD1	CASSREQGAGELFF	TGTGCCAGCAGCCGCGAGCAGGGGGCCGGGGAGCTGTTTTTT
TRBV2	TRBJ2-7	-	-	CASSPSFYEQYF	TGTGCCAGCAGCCCTTCTTTCTACGAGCAGTACTTC
TRBV7-9	TRBJ1-2	-	TRBD1	CASSNSGTGGPRYGYTF	TGTGCCAGCAGCAATTCCGGGACAGGGGGCCCAAGGTATGGCTACACCTTC
TRBV3-1/TRBV3-2	TRBJ2-7	-	-	CASSQETGIAFYEQYF	TGTGCCAGCAGCCAAGAAACGGGGATCGCGTTCTACGAGCAGTACTTC
TRBV5-6	TRBJ1-2	-	-	CASSLLPQGVGYGYTF	TGTGCCAGCAGCTTGTTGCCCCAGGGTGTGGGTTATGGCTACACCTTC
TRBV5-1	TRBJ1-6	-	-	CASSDPGVSPLHF	TGCGCCAGCAGCGACCCAGGGGTTTCACCCCTCCACTTT
TRBV28	TRBJ1-6	-	TRBD1	CASSLIPTGVDSYNSPLHF	TGTGCCAGCAGTCTTATCCCGACAGGGGTCGACTCCTATAATTCACCCCTCCACTTT
TRBV30	TRBJ1-6	-	-	CAWSVFSGVSPLHF	TGTGCCTGGAGTGTGTTTTCGGGGGTTTCACCCCTCCACTTT
TRBV6-5	TRBJ1-4	few	TRBD1	CASSNTGAGEKLFF	TGTGCCAGCAGTAATACAGGGGCGGGTGAAAAACTGTTTTTT
TRBV6-2/TRBV6-3	TRBJ2-7	-	TRBD1	CASSYGWDRSYEQYF	TGTGCCAGCAGTTACGGGTGGGACAGATCCTACGAGCAGTACTTC
TRBV5-6	TRBJ2-3	-	TRBD2	CASSLGLAASTDTQYF	TGTGCCAGCAGCTTGGGACTAGCGGCTAGCACAGATACGCAGTATTTT
TRBV11-2	TRBJ1-2	-	-	CASSPLWGDYGYTF	TGTGCCAGCAGCCCCCTATGGGGGGACTATGGCTACACCTTC
TRBV3-1/TRBV3-2	TRBJ2-1	-	-	CASSQASYEQFF	TGTGCCAGCAGCCAAGCAAGCTATGAGCAGTTCTTC
TRBV6-2/TRBV6-3	TRBJ1-6	-	-	CASSYLVRAPYNSPLHF	TGTGCCAGCAGTTACCTCGTTCGAGCCCCCTATAATTCACCCCTCCACTTT
TRBV6-5	TRBJ2-2	-	-	CASRDMPDTGELFF	TGTGCCAGCCGGGACATGCCAGACACCGGGGAGCTGTTTTTT
TRBV5-1	TRBJ2-3	-	-	CASSLRTQSTDTQYF	TGCGCCAGCAGCTTAAGAACACAGAGCACAGATACGCAGTATTTT
TRBV20-1	TRBJ2-3	-	TRBD2	CSASFSGYTDTQYF	TGCAGTGCTAGTTTTAGCGGGTACACAGATACGCAGTATTTT
TRBV19	TRBJ2-2	-	-	CASSIVQGNTGELFF	TGTGCCAGTAGTATAGTGCAGGGAAACACCGGGGAGCTGTTTTTT
TRBV3-1/TRBV3-2	TRBJ2-1	-	-	CASSQKFTEQFF	TGTGCCAGCAGCCAAAAGTTTACAGAACAGTTCTTC
TRBV9	TRBJ2-1	-	TRBD2	CASSVDGRAYNEQFF	TGTGCCAGCAGCGTAGACGGGAGGGCCTACAATGAGCAGTTCTTC
TRBV28	TRBJ2-7	-	TRBD2	CASITSGAPYEQYF	TGTGCCAGCATCACTAGCGGAGCCCCCTACGAGCAGTACTTC
TRBV28	TRBJ2-7	-	-	CAAHSTAYEQYF	TGTGCCGCCCACAGTACCGCTTACGAGCAGTACTTC
TRBV28	TRBJ1-6	few	-	CASSPSRYNSPLHF	TGTGCCAGCAGTCCCTCCAGATATAATTCACCCCTCCACTTT
TRBV6-5	TRBJ1-5	few	-	CASTTGRSNQPQHF	TGTGCCAGCACAACAGGGCGAAGCAATCAGCCCCAGCATTTT
TRBV11-2	TRBJ2-7	-	-	CASSLIPGYEQYF	TGTGCCAGCAGCTTAATTCCGGGCTACGAGCAGTACTTC
TRBV10-3	TRBJ2-7	-	TRBD1	CATRGGTGGNEQYF	TGTGCCACTAGGGGCGGGACAGGGGGGAACGAGCAGTACTTC
TRBV20-1	TRBJ2-3	-	TRBD1	CSASFRGLADTQYF	TGCAGTGCTAGTTTCAGGGGGCTGGCAGATACGCAGTATTTT
TRBV5-6	TRBJ1-1	-	-	CASSLRYAGVRGNTEAFF	TGTGCCAGCAGCTTAAGGTATGCGGGGGTAAGGGGAAACACTGAAGCTTTCTTT
TRBV20-1	TRBJ2-7	-	-	CSARAVEQYF	TGCAGTGCTAGAGCAGTGGAGCAGTACTTC
TRBV30	TRBJ1-2	-	TRBD1	CAWTQTRTGTVLYGYTF	TGTGCCTGGACCCAGACCCGGACAGGGACGGTTTTATATGGCTACACCTTC
TRBV11-2	TRBJ2-1	once	-	CASSPSDNEQFF	TGTGCCAGCAGCCCCAGCGACAATGAGCAGTTCTTC
TRBV6-6	TRBJ2-7	-	-	CAISTGSYEQYF	TGTGCCATATCAACGGGGTCCTACGAGCAGTACTTC
TRBV21-1	TRBJ2-1	-	-	CASSKGTTPYNEQFF	TGTGCCAGCAGCAAGGGGACTACCCCGTACAATGAGCAGTTCTTC
TRBV30	TRBJ2-3	-	-	CAWDERDTQYF	TGTGCCTGGGACGAGAGGGATACGCAGTATTTT
TRBV28	TRBJ1-1	few	-	CASRSGQNTEAFF	TGTGCCAGCAGAAGCGGGCAGAACACTGAAGCTTTCTTT